The clone carrying this T cell receptor (beta chain) was counted at least ten times. The antigen remains undetermined. V lost 7 bases to trimming and J lost 3 bases; unmatched junction nucleotides: 6. This CDR3 region has 16 residues. The sample comes from a study of T-cell reconstitution after alpha-beta-depleted transplantation in children. Whole-study findings and limits: Newly made T cells mostly supplied T-cell counts and diversity one year after transplant. Reported findings indicate that, about two months after transplant, alpha-beta T cells came from several hundred expanded clones, which were derived from non-depleted graft cells. Some patients' high day-60 TCRbeta diversity was attributed to recipient cells surviving conditioning.

Unique molecular identifiers were used in preparing the TCRbeta library. One entry per CDR3 protein, called by TCRdb with MiXCR from the PCR reads. The data contain about 300,000 distinct CDR3 sequences, about 7.3% of them singletons. The source material was peripheral blood, sampled 360 days after TCRalphabeta/CD19-depleted stem cell transplant. This chain joins TRBV12-3 or TRBV12-4 and TRBJ2-2; 12 positions match TRBD2. The sequence derives from a female patient between 2 and 15 years old who had a stem cell transplant for Fanconi anemia, so the T cells may come from the graft donor. The CDR3 loop reads CASTRLAGGDTGELFF. As DNA, the CDR3 is TGTGCCAGCACGCGCCTAGCGGGGGGGGACACCGGGGAGCTGTTTTTT.